Listed below are T cell receptor beta chains from one sample, sequenced in a study of cytotoxic CD8 clonotypes in ibrutinib-treated CLL. Only in-frame clones appear in the TCRdb table, and some are missing; sequencing was by immunoSEQ multiplex PCR. The sample contains about 130,000 clones, approximately 80% of which appear only once. Sequencing was performed on PBMCs, taken after 12 months of ibrutinib treatment. Every receptor here comes from a human donor with chronic lymphocytic leukemia. Both conserved end residues are part of each CDR3. D genes are given only for firm matches. The size of a clone is reported for some rows only, either as once, few or many, or as a class for expanded clones.

clone size | J gene | V gene | D gene | CDR3 protein | CDR3 DNA
- | TRBJ1-5 | TRBV15 | - | CATSRDPAYSNQPQHF | TGTGCCACCAGCAGAGATCCCGCCTATAGCAATCAGCCCCAGCATTTT
once | TRBJ2-5 | TRBV27 | TRBD2 | CASSLLAGGETQYF | TGTGCCAGCAGTTTATTAGCGGGAGGGGAGACCCAGTACTTC
- | TRBJ1-3 | TRBV5-1 | - | CASSLSGTSGNTIYF | TGCGCCAGCAGCTTGTCAGGGACCTCTGGAAACACCATATATTTT
- | TRBJ2-5 | TRBV23-1 | - | CASSREQETQYF | TGCGCCAGCAGCCGGGAGCAAGAGACCCAGTACTTC
- | TRBJ2-3 | TRBV4-3 | TRBD2 | CASSQDRLAGVVTDTQYF | TGCGCCAGCAGCCAAGATAGGCTAGCGGGAGTGGTGACAGATACGCAGTATTTT
- | TRBJ2-3 | TRBV7-9 | TRBD2 | CASSLALAPDTQYF | TGTGCCAGCAGCTTAGCACTAGCGCCAGATACGCAGTATTTT
- | TRBJ2-3 | TRBV6-1 | - | CASGHRATPPDTQYF | TGTGCCAGCGGACACAGGGCCACCCCCCCAGATACGCAGTATTTT
- | TRBJ2-7 | TRBV20-1 | - | CSAGENHEQYF | TGCAGTGCCGGAGAAAATCACGAGCAGTACTTC
- | TRBJ1-2 | TRBV4-3 | TRBD1 | CASSQGQGAGGYTF | TGCGCCAGCAGCCAAGGACAGGGGGCGGGTGGCTACACCTTC
- | TRBJ2-7 | TRBV7-6 | TRBD1 | CASSSLDRRILYEQYF | TGTGCCAGCAGCTCACTGGACAGGAGGATCCTCTACGAGCAGTACTTC
- | TRBJ2-5 | TRBV7-2 | - | CASSLPAGTQYF | TGTGCCAGCAGCTTACCCGCAGGGACCCAGTACTTC
once | TRBJ1-4 | TRBV7-9 | - | CASSLGWGDIEKLFF | TGTGCCAGCAGCTTAGGTTGGGGAGATATTGAAAAACTGTTTTTT
- | TRBJ2-1 | TRBV27 | TRBD2 | CASNGGEDSNSYNEQFF | TGTGCCAGCAATGGGGGGGAAGACAGCAACTCCTACAATGAGCAGTTCTTC
- | TRBJ2-6 | TRBV5-4 | TRBD1 | CASSTGQGVANVLTF | TGTGCCAGCAGCACGGGACAGGGAGTGGCCAACGTCCTGACTTTC
- | TRBJ1-4 | TRBV27 | - | CASSLGPGIEKLFF | TGTGCCAGCAGTTTGGGCCCGGGGATTGAAAAACTGTTTTTT
- | TRBJ2-7 | TRBV28 | - | CASRHDSNNYEQYF | TGTGCCAGCAGGCATGACAGCAACAATTACGAGCAGTACTTC
- | TRBJ2-2 | TRBV15 | - | CATSRGGGELFF | TGTGCCACCAGCAGAGGTGGCGGGGAGCTGTTTTTT
- | TRBJ2-5 | TRBV5-1 | - | CASRPGGGQETQYF | TGCGCCAGCAGACCCGGTGGCGGTCAAGAGACCCAGTACTTC
- | TRBJ2-1 | TRBV15 | TRBD2 | CATSRDPLAGGYNEQFF | TGTGCCACCAGCAGAGATCCCCTAGCGGGAGGCTACAATGAGCAGTTCTTC
- | TRBJ2-1 | TRBV7-6 | - | CASSLGFSREGTYNEQFF | TGTGCCAGCAGCTTAGGGTTCTCCAGGGAAGGGACCTACAATGAGCAGTTCTTC
- | TRBJ2-6 | TRBV7-2 | - | CASSRSVSGANVLTF | TGTGCCAGCAGCCGTTCGGTCTCTGGGGCCAACGTCCTGACTTTC
- | TRBJ2-3 | TRBV7-2 | - | CASSLGTDTQYF | TGTGCCAGCAGCTTGGGCACAGATACGCAGTATTTT
- | TRBJ2-7 | TRBV28 | - | CASSLLRGSYEQYF | TGTGCCAGCAGTTTATTGAGGGGCAGTTACGAGCAGTACTTC
- | TRBJ2-7 | TRBV4-3 | TRBD2 | CASSQKLAGGTYEQYF | TGCGCCAGCAGCCAAAAACTAGCGGGAGGAACCTACGAGCAGTACTTC
- | TRBJ1-1 | TRBV7-8 | - | CASSLGIGGQGEAFF | TGTGCCAGCAGCTTAGGAATAGGGGGGCAAGGAGAAGCTTTCTTT
- | TRBJ1-3 | TRBV19 | - | CASSRDRGSGNTIYF | TGTGCCAGTAGCCGGGACCGGGGCTCTGGAAACACCATATATTTT
- | TRBJ2-1 | TRBV7-3 | TRBD2 | CASSLWPSGANNEQFF | TGTGCCAGCAGCTTATGGCCTAGCGGGGCCAACAATGAGCAGTTCTTC
- | TRBJ2-3 | TRBV11-1 | TRBD1 | CASSFWTHGTDSDTQYF | TGTGCCAGCAGCTTTTGGACCCACGGGACAGACTCAGATACGCAGTATTTT
few | TRBJ1-1 | TRBV10-3 | - | CAISESGRVNTEAFF | TGTGCCATCAGTGAGTCGGGACGGGTGAACACTGAAGCTTTCTTT
- | TRBJ1-5 | TRBV15 | TRBD1 | CATSRGQGGDQPQHF | TGTGCCACCAGCAGGGGACAGGGTGGGGATCAGCCCCAGCATTTT
- | TRBJ2-3 | TRBV28 | - | CASSSMDTQYF | TGTGCCAGCAGCTCCATGGATACGCAGTATTTT
few | TRBJ1-5 | TRBV7-8 | - | CASSLARAWGRNNQPQHF | TGTGCCAGCAGCTTAGCGCGGGCGTGGGGGAGGAACAATCAGCCCCAGCATTTT
- | TRBJ2-1 | TRBV27 | TRBD2 | CASRPGASGYNEQFF | TGTGCCAGCAGACCCGGGGCTAGCGGCTACAATGAGCAGTTCTTC
- | TRBJ2-3 | TRBV5-4 | TRBD1 | CASSQGGGNTDTQYF | TGTGCCAGCAGCCAAGGGGGCGGAAACACAGATACGCAGTATTTT
- | TRBJ2-1 | TRBV5-4 | TRBD2 | CASSLGASGYNEQFF | TGTGCCAGCAGCTTGGGGGCTAGCGGCTACAATGAGCAGTTCTTC
- | TRBJ1-1 | TRBV10-3 | TRBD1 | CATLDRGDNTEAFF | TGTGCCACCTTAGACAGGGGTGACAACACTGAAGCTTTCTTT
- | TRBJ1-1 | TRBV29-1 | - | CSVGRDGAMNTEAFF | TGCAGCGTAGGTAGGGATGGTGCCATGAACACTGAAGCTTTCTTT
- | TRBJ2-1 | TRBV7-8 | TRBD2 | CASSLGLAGAYNEQFF | TGTGCCAGCAGCTTAGGACTAGCGGGAGCCTACAATGAGCAGTTCTTC
few | TRBJ1-4 | TRBV7-9 | TRBD1 | CASSLTTGTNEKLFF | TGTGCCAGCAGCTTAACGACAGGGACTAATGAAAAACTGTTTTTT
few | TRBJ1-2 | TRBV5-6 | - | CASSLSGYGYTF | TGTGCCAGCAGCTTGAGCGGGTATGGCTACACCTTC
- | TRBJ2-7 | TRBV7-6 | - | CASSPGGGPLNEQYF | TGTGCCAGCAGCCCAGGCGGGGGCCCCCTCAACGAGCAGTACTTC
- | TRBJ2-7 | TRBV7-2 | TRBD1 | CASSPRDRGWSEQYF | TGTGCCAGCAGCCCAAGGGACAGGGGGTGGTCCGAGCAGTACTTC
- | TRBJ2-7 | TRBV2 | - | CASSGLPGGSIYEQYF | TGTGCCAGCAGTGGCCTACCCGGGGGATCGATTTACGAGCAGTACTTC
once | TRBJ2-1 | TRBV11-2 | - | CASSRPPGRNEQFF | TGTGCCAGCAGCAGACCGCCTGGGAGGAATGAGCAGTTCTTC
once | TRBJ1-1 | TRBV19 | TRBD1 | CASSIEGPGGLGNTEAFF | TGTGCCAGTAGTATAGAGGGGCCAGGGGGCCTTGGGAACACTGAAGCTTTCTTT
- | TRBJ1-5 | TRBV28 | - | CASSHRNNQPQHF | TGTGCCAGCAGTCATAGGAATAATCAGCCCCAGCATTTT
- | TRBJ1-1 | TRBV14 | TRBD1 | CASSQDGPTGGTEAFF | TGTGCCAGCAGCCAAGATGGACCCACAGGGGGGACTGAAGCTTTCTTT
- | TRBJ2-7 | TRBV19 | TRBD2 | CASSRLAGTYEQYF | TGTGCCAGTAGTAGACTAGCGGGAACCTACGAGCAGTACTTC